The 10 T cell receptor beta chains reported below all come from one sample, sequenced in a study of chemoradiotherapy in HPV16-positive cancers. Here immunoSEQ multiplex PCR was the method, and the copy in TCRdb shows in-frame clones only, minus some. This sample carries around 30,000 clones, about nine tenths of them seen once, and the ten largest clones take 3% to 4%. Sequences were derived from blood, sampled from a patient who underwent chemoradiotherapy. These receptors were obtained from a human donor with HPV-associated anogenital cancer.

The chain carries TRBV5-1 and TRBJ2-5; TRBD1 might be the D (5 bases). Trimming took 4 bases from V and 3 from J, leaving 13 bases between them. CDR3 length: 14 residues. Germline-derived CDR1 and CDR2 are SGHRS and YFSETQ. CDR3 nucleotide sequence: TGCGCCAGCAGCCTAGGGGTGGTAGAAGAGACCCAGTACTTC. Its translation: CASSLGVVEETQYF.

V and J are TRBV5-1 and TRBJ1-2; TRBD1 aligns across 8 bases. From germline, CDR1 is SGHRS and CDR2 YFSETQ. V shed 5 bases and J 0 bases; nucleotides not matched to a gene: 6. The CDR3 consists of 15 residues. CDR3 sequence (DNA): TGCGCCAGCAGTTGGGGACAGGCCTCTAACTATGGCTACACCTTC. Protein sequence: CASSWGQASNYGYTF.

This clone was recorded once. V and J are TRBV6-1 and TRBJ1-5, with TRBD1 matching 9 bases. The V segment lost 7 bases and the J segment 7 bases; nucleotides outside the gene matches: 8. In germline, CDR1 is MNHNS, CDR2 SASEGT. CDR3 length: 14 amino acids. In DNA form, the CDR3 reads TGTGCCAGCACTCCAAACAGGGGGCAGCAGCCCCAGCATTTT. The encoded protein is CASTPNRGQQPQHF.

This chain connects TRBV7-9 to TRBJ1-1; D uncertain. Trimming left V 2 bases short and J 6 bases short, with 10 bases between. CDR1 SEHNR and CDR2 FQNEAQ come from the germline V gene (reference sequence). This CDR3 region has 13 residues. The CDR3 protein is CASSLFPRAEAFF. CDR3 nucleotides: TGTGCCAGCAGCTTATTCCCGAGGGCTGAAGCTTTCTTT.

The rearrangement uses TRBV4-1 and TRBJ1-3, with unresolved D. V was shortened by 3 bases and J by 0 bases, with 21 bases between the two germline ends. The length of the CDR3 is 19 residues. CDR1 MGHRA and CDR2 YSYEKL come from the germline V gene. The CDR3 region is CASSHRPRKWLPSGNTIYF. CDR3 in DNA: TGCGCCAGCAGCCATCGACCCCGAAAGTGGCTCCCCTCTGGAAACACCATATATTTT.

This rearrangement joins TRBV6-5 to TRBJ1-1; D unresolved. V gave up 8 bases and J gave up 1 base, with 11 bases separating them. The CDR3 length is 13 residues. Looked up from germline, CDR1 is MNHEY and CDR2 is SVGAGI. CDR3 sequence (DNA): TGTGCCAGCCAGCGACGGAGGAACACTGAAGCTTTCTTT. Protein product: CASQRRRNTEAFF.

The J gene is TRBJ2-3, the V gene TRBV10-1; TRBD1 matches 8 bases. The trim removed 0 bases at V and 10 bases at J, leaving 6 bases unmatched. This CDR3 has 14 residues. CDR1 is WNHNN, CDR2 SYGVQD, per germline (reference sequence). The CDR3 DNA follows: TGCGCCAGCAGTGAGTCGGCCGACAGGGGACCGCAGTATTTT. It codes for CASSESADRGPQYF.

This clone was counted a single time. The chain is built from TRBV5-1 and TRBJ2-1, with D maybe TRBD1 (5 bases). The CDR3 contains 16 residues. Germline V gene sequence: CDR1 SGHRS, CDR2 YFSETQ. Trimming cost V 4 bases and J 3 bases, with 17 bases left between them. CDR3 DNA: TGCGCCAGCAGCCACCTCGGACAAGGTCTCTACAATGAGCAGTTCTTC. It encodes CASSHLGQGLYNEQFF. The whole variable domain, remainder taken from reference TRBV5-1 and TRBJ2-1, is KAGVTQTPRYLIKTRGQQVTLSCSPISGHRSVSWYQQTPGQGLQFLFEYFSETQRNKGNFPGRFSGRQFSNSRSEMNVSTLELGDSALYLCASSHLGQGLYNEQFFGPGTRLTVL.

The V call is TRBV5-4, the J call TRBJ2-3; possible D gene TRBD1, 5 bases. The CDR3 runs 15 residues. Trimming took off 3 bases at V and 4 bases at J, with 15 bases between the two ends. Germline CDR1 is SGHNT and CDR2 is YYREEE (reference sequence). CDR3 DNA sequence: TGTGCCAGCAGCTCCCGAGCTAAGACAGCAGATACGCAGTATTTT. Its translation is CASSSRAKTADTQYF.

V usage is TRBV6-1 and J usage is TRBJ1-2, with 9 positions matching TRBD1. V shed 0 bases and J 1 base; nucleotides not matched to a gene: 9. The CDR3 is 18 amino acids. The V gene's germline CDR1 is MNHNS and CDR2 SASEGT. The chain's CDR3 is CASSEAPGQGSLNYGYTF. CDR3 bases: TGTGCCAGCAGTGAAGCTCCAGGACAGGGGTCTCTTAACTATGGCTACACCTTC.